The 14 T cell receptor beta chains below all came from one sample that was sequenced in a study of cytomegalovirus exposure and HLA in healthy donors. Sequenced by immunoSEQ multiplex PCR; TCRdb stores in-frame clones only, minus some. The table lists 150,000 to 200,000 clones, 80% to 85% of them singletons, with roughly 2.8% in the top ten. Sequencing was carried out using PBMCs. These receptor sequences come from a woman in her late teens or twenties in good health and CMV-seropositive.

The chain carries TRBV2 and TRBJ1-5, with 7 bases aligning to TRBD1. The V and J ends lost 6 bases and 7 bases, in that order; junction bases with no gene match: 15. Germline CDR1 and CDR2: SNHLY and FYNNEI. This CDR3 is 16 amino acids long. The CDR3 region has the DNA TGTGCCAGCAGCCTAAGGGACAGATTTCAGGGACAGCCCCAGCATTTT. This encodes CASSLRDRFQGQPQHF.

This rearrangement joins TRBV5-1 to TRBJ2-3; D is ambiguous. V was cut by 2 bases and J by 7 bases, with 8 bases left in between. CDR1 is SGHRS and CDR2 is YFSETQ in the germline V gene. This CDR3 spans 12 amino acids. The CDR3: CASSFDSYTQYF. In nucleotides, the CDR3 is TGCGCCAGCAGCTTTGACTCCTATACGCAGTATTTT.

This sequence joins TRBV27 and TRBJ2-5; D gene ambiguous. The J call may be wrong; the DNA end is better matched by TRBJ2-7. The CDR3 extends over 13 amino acids. Germline loops: CDR1 MNHEY, CDR2 SMNVEV (reference sequence). The CDR3 sequence is CASSLLSSYEQYF. The CDR3 bases are TGTGCCAGCAGTCTCTTAAGCTCCTACGAGCAGTACTTC.

This clone was detected only once. CDR3 DNA sequence: TGTGCCATCAGTGTTCTTGGGGAGGGGGATAACTATGGCTACACCTTC. This gives the protein CAISVLGEGDNYGYTF. The gene calls are TRBV10-3 and TRBJ1-2, with D maybe TRBD1 (6 bases). There are 16 residues in the CDR3. Trimming shortened V by 4 bases and J by 1 base, and 16 bases separated the two germline ends. Germline CDR1 ENHRY, CDR2 SYGVKD.

The chain carries TRBV5-4 and TRBJ2-3; 8 nucleotides match TRBD2. V gave up 7 bases and J gave up 1 base; unmatched junction bases: 2. Germline CDR1 and CDR2: SGHNT and YYREEE (reference sequence). The CDR3 sequence is 13 residues long. The CDR3 coding sequence is TGTGCCAGCTGGCGGGGGGGCACAGATACGCAGTATTTT. It encodes CASWRGGTDTQYF.

In its sample, this clone was seen a few times. The chain joins TRBV7-9 to TRBJ1-1; D gene unclear. Germline V gives CDR1 SEHNR, CDR2 FQNEAQ (reference sequence). V lost 8 bases to trimming and J lost 1 base, with 5 bases between them. This CDR3 contains 11 residues. DNA for the CDR3: TGTGCCAGCTGGAGGAACACTGAAGCTTTCTTT. It translates to CASWRNTEAFF.

This clone is a singleton in its sample. The chain carries TRBV6-5 and TRBJ1-2, with D maybe TRBD1 (6 bases). There are 13 residues in the CDR3. The V end was cut by 5 bases, the J end by 4 bases, with 11 bases between. Germline CDR1 is MNHEY and CDR2 is SVGAGI. The CDR3 protein is CASSPGTTYGYTF. The DNA of the CDR3 is TGTGCCAGCAGTCCCGGGACAACCTATGGCTACACCTTC.

The chain is built from TRBV2 and TRBJ2-7; TRBD2 matches 10 bases. Trimming took 5 bases from V and 6 from J; bases not matched to a gene: 10. Germline V CDR1 and CDR2: SNHLY, FYNNEI. CDR3 length equals 15 residues. Here the CDR3 reads CASSPRVLAGGEQYF. Here the CDR3 DNA reads TGTGCCAGCAGTCCTAGGGTTTTAGCGGGGGGCGAGCAGTACTTC.

The chain links TRBV27 to TRBJ2-2; D remains ambiguous. CDR1 is MNHEY, CDR2 SMNVEV, per germline (reference sequence). The CDR3 loop spans 14 amino acids. The ends were cut back, 0 bases at V and 7 bases at J, with 9 bases in the middle. The DNA of the CDR3 is TGTGCCAGCAGTTTATCGAGCCGTGGCGGGGAGCTGTTTTTT. It translates to CASSLSSRGGELFF.

The chain has TRBV9 and TRBJ2-1; D is perhaps TRBD2 (6 bases). Germline V gene data show CDR1 as SGDLS and CDR2 as YYNGEE. The CDR3 spans 15 residues. Trimming shortened V by 1 base and J by 4 bases, and 12 bases separated the two germline ends. The CDR3 DNA reads as TGTGCCAGCAGCGTATTGGGGGGACCGTACAATGAGCAGTTCTTC. Amino acids: CASSVLGGPYNEQFF. The full variable domain, with the rest looked up from reference TRBV9 and TRBJ2-1, is DSGVTQTPKHLITATGQRVTLRCSPRSGDLSVYWYQQSLDQGLQFLIQYYNGEERAKGNILERFSAQQFPDLHSELNLSSLELGDSALYFCASSVLGGPYNEQFFGPGTRLTVL.

The J gene is TRBJ1-2, the V gene TRBV9; 7 bases agree with TRBD1. CDR3 length equals 14 residues. CDR1 and CDR2 from the germline V gene are SGDLS and YYNGEE. J lost 8 bases, V lost 2 bases, and 9 bases had no gene match. The CDR3 coding sequence is TGTGCCAGCAGCGTCACTAACAGGGGTGGAGGCTACACCTTC. Translated, it gives CASSVTNRGGGYTF.

CDR3 in DNA: TGTGCCTTTTTTTTTCAGGGGGCTAACTACGAGCAGTACTTC. It translates to CAFFFQGANYEQYF. V gene TRBV30 combines with J gene TRBJ2-7, with 8 bases that match TRBD1. V shed 7 bases and J 3 bases; nucleotides not matched to a gene: 11. This CDR3 spans 14 amino acids. Germline V gives CDR1 GTSNPN, CDR2 SVGIG (reference sequence).

This clone was recorded once. This sequence joins TRBV4-1 and TRBJ2-1; 11 bases match TRBD1. Germline trimming cut 1 base from V and 6 bases from J; bases unmatched to any gene: 5. The length of the CDR3 is 16 residues. CDR1 is MGHRA, CDR2 YSYEKL, per germline. In DNA form, the CDR3 reads TGCGCCAGCAGCCAAGGCGAGGGACAGGGGGTCAATGAGCAGTTCTTC. It codes for CASSQGEGQGVNEQFF.

The rearrangement joins TRBV7-9 to TRBJ1-6, with D maybe TRBD1 (5 bases). The V gene lost 1 base and the J gene lost 6 bases, with 13 bases spanning the gap. The CDR3 contains 16 residues. Germline CDR1 reads SEHNR; CDR2 reads FQNEAQ (reference sequence). The CDR3 protein is CASSLGGSQGNSPLHF. CDR3 bases: TGTGCCAGCAGCTTAGGAGGCAGTCAGGGTAATTCACCCCTCCACTTT.